This entry concerns a single TCR beta chain. The antigen is unknown. These data are taken from a study of cytomegalovirus exposure and HLA in healthy donors. The PCR had 60 Vbeta and 13 Jbeta primers. Method: immunoSEQ multiplex PCR; TCRdb's copy keeps in-frame clones and lacks some. The sample has 150,000 to 200,000 clones; around 83% are singletons. Study-level points and caveats: Prior analysis indicated that the majority of TCR beta V segments exhibited productivity approximately 87% or approximately 30% of the time.

Trimming removed 4 bases from V and 8 bases from J, with 14 bases in between. Germline CDR1 and CDR2: SGHTA and FQGNSA. The CDR3 runs to 13 residues. The sample comprised PBMCs. The V gene is TRBV7-2, the J gene TRBJ1-2; no reliable D call. This receptor was taken from a woman aged 18-29 years in good health and CMV-seronegative. CDR3 amino acids: CASSSDLEEGYTF. Written as DNA, the CDR3 is TGTGCCAGCAGCTCCGACCTAGAAGAAGGCTACACCTTC.